What follows is one T cell receptor (beta chain) and its context. Its antigen remains unknown. This same CDR3 is encoded by further DNA sequences in the sample. Sampled while nominally healthy, donors likely had unrecorded immune exposures. The data belong to a study of cytomegalovirus exposure and HLA in healthy donors. Study context: HLA-typed donors were the source of 90 million or so unique TCRs, which an early data release held. Assignment to the Caucasian-associated ancestry cluster applied to around four fifths of the approximately 420 genotyped donors. Study findings and constraints: Cytomegalovirus status was reportedly diagnosed by the classifier with high specificity and sensitivity.

The CDR3 runs 16 residues. Germline CDR1 LNHDA, CDR2 SQIVND (reference sequence). The V and J ends lost 0 bases and 0 bases respectively, with 11 bases between them. 60 Vbeta and 13 Jbeta primers were used in PCR. TCRdb's copy holds only in-frame clones and misses some; the assay was immunoSEQ multiplex PCR. The sample lists 150,000 to 200,000 clones, roughly 80% occurring once. The sequenced material came from PBMCs. The receptor comes from a woman aged 18-30 years in good health and CMV-seronegative. This rearrangement joins TRBV19 to TRBJ1-2; maybe TRBD1 (6 bases). CDR3 DNA sequence: TGTGCCAGTAGTATAGACAGGGGTGTAGCTAACTATGGCTACACCTTC. Residues: CASSIDRGVANYGYTF.